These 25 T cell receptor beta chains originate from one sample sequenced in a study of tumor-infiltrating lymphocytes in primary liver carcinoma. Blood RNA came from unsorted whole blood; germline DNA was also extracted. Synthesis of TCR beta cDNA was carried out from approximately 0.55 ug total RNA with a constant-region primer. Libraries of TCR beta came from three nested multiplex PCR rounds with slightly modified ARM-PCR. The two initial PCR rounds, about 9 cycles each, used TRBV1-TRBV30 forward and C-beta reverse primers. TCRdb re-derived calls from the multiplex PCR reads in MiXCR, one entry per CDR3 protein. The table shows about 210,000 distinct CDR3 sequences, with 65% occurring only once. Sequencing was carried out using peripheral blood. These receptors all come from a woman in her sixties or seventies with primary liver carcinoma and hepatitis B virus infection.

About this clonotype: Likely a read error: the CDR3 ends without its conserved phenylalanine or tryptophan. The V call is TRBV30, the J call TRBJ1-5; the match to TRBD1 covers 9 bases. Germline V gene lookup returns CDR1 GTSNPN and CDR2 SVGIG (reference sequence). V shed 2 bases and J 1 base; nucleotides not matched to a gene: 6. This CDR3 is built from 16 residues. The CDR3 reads CAWSPRQGVSNQPQHS. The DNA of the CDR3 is TGTGCCTGGAGTCCCCGACAGGGGGTGAGCAATCAGCCCCAGCATTCT.

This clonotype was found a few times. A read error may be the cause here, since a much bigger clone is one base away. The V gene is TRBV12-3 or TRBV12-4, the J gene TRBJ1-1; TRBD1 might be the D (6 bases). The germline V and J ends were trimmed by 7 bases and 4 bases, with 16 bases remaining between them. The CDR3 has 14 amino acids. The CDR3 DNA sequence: TGTGCCAGCAAACCTACAGGGTTGAGCACTGAAGCTTTCTTT. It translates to CASKPTGLSTEAFF.

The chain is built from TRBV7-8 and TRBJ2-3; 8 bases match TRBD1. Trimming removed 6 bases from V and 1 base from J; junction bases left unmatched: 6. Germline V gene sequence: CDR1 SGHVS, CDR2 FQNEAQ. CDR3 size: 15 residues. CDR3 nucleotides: TGTGCCAGCAGGTTCAGGGGGCTTGGCACAGATACGCAGTATTTT. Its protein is CASRFRGLGTDTQYF.

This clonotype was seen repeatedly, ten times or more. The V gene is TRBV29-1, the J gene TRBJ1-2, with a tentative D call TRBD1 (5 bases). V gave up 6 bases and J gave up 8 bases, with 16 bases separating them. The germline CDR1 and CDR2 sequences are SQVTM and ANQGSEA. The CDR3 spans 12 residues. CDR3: CSVSRDWGGYTF. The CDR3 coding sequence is TGCAGCGTATCCCGAGATTGGGGGGGCTACACCTTC.

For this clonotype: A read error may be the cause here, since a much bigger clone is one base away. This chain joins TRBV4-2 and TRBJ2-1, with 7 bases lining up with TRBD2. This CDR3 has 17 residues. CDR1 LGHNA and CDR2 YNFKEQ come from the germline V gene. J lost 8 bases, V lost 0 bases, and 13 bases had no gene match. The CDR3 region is CASSQDWREGRNDEQFF. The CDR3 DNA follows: TGTGCCAGCAGCCAAGATTGGAGGGAGGGCAGGAACGATGAGCAGTTCTTC.

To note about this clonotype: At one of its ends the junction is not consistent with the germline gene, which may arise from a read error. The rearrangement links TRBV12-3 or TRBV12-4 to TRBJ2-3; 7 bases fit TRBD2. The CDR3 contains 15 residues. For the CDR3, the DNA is TGTACCAGCAGTTTCGGGCGGGAGCACACAGATAGGCAGTATTTT. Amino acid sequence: CTSSFGREHTDRQYF.

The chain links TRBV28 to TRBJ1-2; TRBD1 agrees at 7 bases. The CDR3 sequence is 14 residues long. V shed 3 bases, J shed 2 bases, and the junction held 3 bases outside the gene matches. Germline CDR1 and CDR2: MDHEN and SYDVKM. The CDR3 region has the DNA TGTGCCAGCAGTTTGAGGGGGCGGAACTATGGCTACACCTTC. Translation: CASSLRGRNYGYTF.

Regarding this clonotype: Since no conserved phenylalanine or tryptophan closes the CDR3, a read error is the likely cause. The CDR3 loop reads CASARQKSNQPQHS. The CDR3 nucleotides read TGTGCCAGCGCACGACAGAAGAGCAATCAGCCCCAGCATTCT. The rearrangement joins TRBV18 to TRBJ1-5; possible D gene TRBD1, 5 bases. The V end lost 8 bases, the J end lost 1 base, and 12 bases lay between the germline ends. The germline gives CDR1 KGHSH, CDR2 LQKENI. CDR3 length equals 14 residues.

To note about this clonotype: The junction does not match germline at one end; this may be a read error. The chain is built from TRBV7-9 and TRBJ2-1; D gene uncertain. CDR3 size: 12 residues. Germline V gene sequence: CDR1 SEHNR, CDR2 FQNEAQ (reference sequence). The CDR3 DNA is TGTGCCGGCAGCTTGGTATACAATGAGCAGTTCTTC. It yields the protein CAGSLVYNEQFF.

CDR3: CASSLLWVEESSYNSPLHF. The CDR3, as DNA: TGTGCCAGCAGTTTATTATGGGTGGAGGAGAGCTCCTATAATTCACCCCTCCACTTT. The V and J genes are TRBV28 and TRBJ1-6; no clear D. Germline V gene sequence: CDR1 MDHEN, CDR2 SYDVKM. The CDR3 loop spans 19 amino acids. V lost 1 base to trimming and J lost 0 bases, with 16 bases between them.

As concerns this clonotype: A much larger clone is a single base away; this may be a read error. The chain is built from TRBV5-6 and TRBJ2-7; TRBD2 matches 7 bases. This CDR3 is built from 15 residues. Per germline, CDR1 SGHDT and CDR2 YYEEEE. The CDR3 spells CAGSLFWRESDEQYF. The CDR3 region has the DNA TGTGCCGGCAGCTTGTTCTGGCGGGAGAGTGACGAGCAGTACTTC.

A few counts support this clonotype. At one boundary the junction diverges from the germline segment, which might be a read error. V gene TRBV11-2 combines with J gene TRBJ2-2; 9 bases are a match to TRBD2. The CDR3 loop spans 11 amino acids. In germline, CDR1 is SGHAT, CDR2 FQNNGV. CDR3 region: CASSPSGEMFF. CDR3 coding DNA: TGTGCCAGTAGCCCTAGCGGGGAGATGTTTTTT.

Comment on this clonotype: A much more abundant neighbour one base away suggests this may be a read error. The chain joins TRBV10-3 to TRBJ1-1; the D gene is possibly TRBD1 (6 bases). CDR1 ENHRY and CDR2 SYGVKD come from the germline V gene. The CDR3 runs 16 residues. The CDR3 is CAMSDLRGGANTEAFF. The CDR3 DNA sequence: TGTGCCATGAGTGACCTCCGTGGGGGGGCGAACACTGAAGCTTTCTTT.

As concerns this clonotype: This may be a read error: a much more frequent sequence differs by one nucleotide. CDR3 sequence (DNA): TGTGCCATCAGAGAGTACAGGGAAGACTATGGCTACACCTTC. This encodes CAIREYREDYGYTF. This chain uses TRBV10-3 with TRBJ1-2; perhaps TRBD1 as D (6 bases). The CDR3 contains 14 residues. Germline V gene lookup returns CDR1 ENHRY and CDR2 SYGVKD.

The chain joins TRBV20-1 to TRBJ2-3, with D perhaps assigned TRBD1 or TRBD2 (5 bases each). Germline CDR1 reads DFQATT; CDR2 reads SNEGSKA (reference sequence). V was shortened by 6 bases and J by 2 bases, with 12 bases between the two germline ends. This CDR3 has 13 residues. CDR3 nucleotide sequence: TGCAGTGCCCATAGGGACCTCACAGATACGCAGTATTTT. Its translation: CSAHRDLTDTQYF.

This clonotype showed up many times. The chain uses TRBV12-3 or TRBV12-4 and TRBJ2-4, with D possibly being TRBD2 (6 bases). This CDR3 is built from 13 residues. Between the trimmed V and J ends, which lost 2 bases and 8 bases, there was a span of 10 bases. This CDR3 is CASSLSGEDIQYF. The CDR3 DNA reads TGTGCCAGCAGTTTATCGGGAGAAGACATTCAGTACTTC.

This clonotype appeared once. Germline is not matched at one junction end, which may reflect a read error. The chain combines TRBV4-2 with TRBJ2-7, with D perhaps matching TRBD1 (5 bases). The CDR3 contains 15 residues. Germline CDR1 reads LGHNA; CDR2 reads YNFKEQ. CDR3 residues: CASSQDQGPSYEQQF. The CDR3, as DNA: TGTGCCAGCAGCCAAGATCAGGGTCCTTCCTACGAGCAGCAGTTC.

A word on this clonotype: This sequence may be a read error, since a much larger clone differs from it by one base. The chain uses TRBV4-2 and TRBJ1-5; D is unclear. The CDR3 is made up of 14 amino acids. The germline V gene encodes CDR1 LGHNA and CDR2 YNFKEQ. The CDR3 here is CASSPRTSNQRQHF. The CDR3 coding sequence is TGTGCCAGCAGCCCACGGACTAGCAATCAGCGCCAGCATTTT.

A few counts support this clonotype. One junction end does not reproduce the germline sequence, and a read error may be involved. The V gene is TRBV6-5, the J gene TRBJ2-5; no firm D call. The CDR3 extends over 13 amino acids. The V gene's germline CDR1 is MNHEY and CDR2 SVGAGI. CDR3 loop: CASRGTVQEIQYF. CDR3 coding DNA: TGTGCCAGCAGGGGTACAGTCCAAGAGATCCAGTACTTC.

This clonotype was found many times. The DNA for the CDR3 is TGTGCCAGCAGCCAAGGGGAGCAGGGGGGCACTGAAGCTTTCTTT. Translation: CASSQGEQGGTEAFF. The chain uses TRBV4-2 and TRBJ1-1, with TRBD1 matching 7 bases. Looked up from germline, CDR1 is LGHNA and CDR2 is YNFKEQ. With 1 base clipped from V and 4 bases from J, the junction kept 6 bases outside the gene matches. The CDR3 length is 15 residues.

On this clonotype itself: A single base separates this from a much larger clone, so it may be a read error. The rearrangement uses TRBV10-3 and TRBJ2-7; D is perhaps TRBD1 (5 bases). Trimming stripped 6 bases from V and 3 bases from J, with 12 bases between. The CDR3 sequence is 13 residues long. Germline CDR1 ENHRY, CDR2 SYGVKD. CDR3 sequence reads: CAIRPDSIYEQYF. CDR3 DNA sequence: TGTGCCATCAGACCTGACAGTATCTACGAGCAGTACTTC.

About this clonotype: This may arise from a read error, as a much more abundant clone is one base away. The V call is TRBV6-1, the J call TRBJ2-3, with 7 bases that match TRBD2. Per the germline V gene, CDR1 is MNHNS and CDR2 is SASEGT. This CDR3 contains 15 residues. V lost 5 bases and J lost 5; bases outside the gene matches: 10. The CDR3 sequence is CASSLSGASIDTQYF. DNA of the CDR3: TGTGCCAGCAGTCTGAGCGGGGCTTCCATAGATACGCAGTATTTT.

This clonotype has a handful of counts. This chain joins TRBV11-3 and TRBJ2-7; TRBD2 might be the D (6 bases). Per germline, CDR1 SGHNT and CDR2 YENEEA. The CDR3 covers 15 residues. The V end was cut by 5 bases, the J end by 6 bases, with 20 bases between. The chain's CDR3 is CASSAPMSGSSEQYF. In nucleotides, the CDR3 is TGTGCCAGCAGCGCCCCTATGAGCGGGTCTAGCGAGCAGTACTTC.

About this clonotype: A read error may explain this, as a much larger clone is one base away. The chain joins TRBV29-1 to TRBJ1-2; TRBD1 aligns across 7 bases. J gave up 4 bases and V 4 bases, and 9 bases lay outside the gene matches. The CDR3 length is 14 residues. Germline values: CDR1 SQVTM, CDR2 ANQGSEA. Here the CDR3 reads CSVVDREFIYGYTF. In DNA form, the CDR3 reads TGCAGCGTTGTAGACAGGGAGTTCATCTATGGCTACACCTTC.

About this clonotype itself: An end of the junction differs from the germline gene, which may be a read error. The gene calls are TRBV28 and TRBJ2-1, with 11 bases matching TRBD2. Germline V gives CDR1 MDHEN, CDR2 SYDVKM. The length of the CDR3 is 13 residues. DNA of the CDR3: TGTACCAGCAGCCTGGGGACTAGCGGTGAGCAGTTCTTC. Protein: CTSSLGTSGEQFF.